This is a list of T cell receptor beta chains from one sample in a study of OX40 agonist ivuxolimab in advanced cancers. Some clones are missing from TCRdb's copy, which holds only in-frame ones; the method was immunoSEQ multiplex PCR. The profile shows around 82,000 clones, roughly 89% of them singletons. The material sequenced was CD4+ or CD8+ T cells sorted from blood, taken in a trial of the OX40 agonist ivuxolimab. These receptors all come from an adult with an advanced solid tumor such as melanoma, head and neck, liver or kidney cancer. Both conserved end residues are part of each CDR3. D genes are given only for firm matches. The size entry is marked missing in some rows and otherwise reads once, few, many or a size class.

cdr3_aa: CASSPISGSYNEQFF; cdr3_nt: TGTGCCAGCTCACCGATTAGCGGCTCCTACAATGAGCAGTTCTTC; j_call: TRBJ2-1; d_call: NA; v_call: TRBV18; clone_size: NA
cdr3_aa: CASSAGAGGLNIQYF; cdr3_nt: TGTGCCAGCAGCGCAGGGGCAGGGGGCTTAAACATTCAGTACTTC; j_call: TRBJ2-4; d_call: TRBD1; v_call: TRBV11-3; clone_size: NA
cdr3_aa: CASSLHGGGNQPQHF; cdr3_nt: TGCGCCAGCAGCTTGCACGGGGGTGGAAATCAGCCCCAGCATTTT; j_call: TRBJ1-5; d_call: NA; v_call: TRBV5-1; clone_size: NA
cdr3_aa: CASSHRTLYNEQFF; cdr3_nt: TGCGCCAGCAGCCACAGGACTCTCTACAATGAGCAGTTCTTC; j_call: TRBJ2-1; d_call: NA; v_call: TRBV4-1; clone_size: NA
cdr3_aa: CASSPTVNTGELFF; cdr3_nt: TGCGCCAGCAGCCCTACAGTCAACACCGGGGAGCTGTTTTTT; j_call: TRBJ2-2; d_call: NA; v_call: TRBV5-1; clone_size: once
cdr3_aa: CASSPTSGGPNTQYF; cdr3_nt: TGTGCCAGCAGCCCGACTAGCGGGGGCCCCAATACGCAGTATTTT; j_call: TRBJ2-3; d_call: TRBD2; v_call: TRBV5-8; clone_size: NA
cdr3_aa: CASRPDSSSYNEQFF; cdr3_nt: TGTGCCAGCAGACCGGACTCCAGCTCCTACAATGAGCAGTTCTTC; j_call: TRBJ2-1; d_call: NA; v_call: TRBV11-3; clone_size: NA
cdr3_aa: CASSTLASSSYEQYF; cdr3_nt: TGTGCCAGCAGCACACTAGCGTCAAGCTCCTACGAGCAGTACTTC; j_call: TRBJ2-7; d_call: TRBD2; v_call: TRBV6-5; clone_size: NA
cdr3_aa: CASSQVGVNGELFF; cdr3_nt: TGTGCCAGCAGCCAAGTAGGAGTTAACGGGGAGCTGTTTTTT; j_call: TRBJ2-2; d_call: NA; v_call: TRBV4-2; clone_size: NA
cdr3_aa: CASSVGTLGDEQFF; cdr3_nt: TGTGCCAGCAGCGTAGGGACTTTGGGGGATGAGCAGTTCTTC; j_call: TRBJ2-1; d_call: NA; v_call: TRBV9; clone_size: once
cdr3_aa: CASSSSRGGVSPLHF; cdr3_nt: TGTGCCAGCAGTTCGTCGCGGGGGGGCGTTTCACCCCTCCACTTT; j_call: TRBJ1-6; d_call: NA; v_call: TRBV6-6; clone_size: NA
cdr3_aa: CASSYEGTYGYTF; cdr3_nt: TGTGCCAGCAGTTATGAGGGGACCTATGGCTACACCTTC; j_call: TRBJ1-2; d_call: NA; v_call: TRBV6-5; clone_size: NA
cdr3_aa: CASSLEAGPGELFF; cdr3_nt: TGTGCCAGCAGCTTAGAAGCGGGTCCCGGGGAGCTGTTTTTT; j_call: TRBJ2-2; d_call: NA; v_call: TRBV11-3; clone_size: once
cdr3_aa: CASRTGTSGFYEQYF; cdr3_nt: TGTGCCAGCAGGACCGGGACTAGCGGATTTTACGAGCAGTACTTC; j_call: TRBJ2-7; d_call: TRBD2; v_call: TRBV2; clone_size: NA
cdr3_aa: CASSLERSGQPQHF; cdr3_nt: TGTGCCAGCAGCTTGGAGCGTAGCGGTCAGCCCCAGCATTTT; j_call: TRBJ1-5; d_call: NA; v_call: TRBV5-5; clone_size: NA
cdr3_aa: CASSPFPQRETQYF; cdr3_nt: TGTGCCAGCTCACCATTCCCCCAAAGAGAGACCCAGTACTTC; j_call: TRBJ2-5; d_call: NA; v_call: TRBV18; clone_size: NA
cdr3_aa: CASSLQQNTEAFF; cdr3_nt: TGTGCCAGCAGTCTACAGCAAAACACTGAAGCTTTCTTT; j_call: TRBJ1-1; d_call: NA; v_call: TRBV11-2; clone_size: NA
cdr3_aa: CASRQGQVDEQYF; cdr3_nt: TGTGCCAGCAGGCAAGGACAGGTGGACGAGCAGTACTTC; j_call: TRBJ2-7; d_call: TRBD1; v_call: TRBV7-6; clone_size: NA
cdr3_aa: CASTTSPFQYQETQYF; cdr3_nt: TGTGCCAGCACCACCAGTCCGTTCCAGTACCAAGAGACCCAGTACTTC; j_call: TRBJ2-5; d_call: NA; v_call: TRBV7-2; clone_size: NA
cdr3_aa: CASSFDAGGSYNEQFF; cdr3_nt: TGTGCCAGCAGCTTTGACGCGGGAGGGTCCTACAATGAGCAGTTCTTC; j_call: TRBJ2-1; d_call: TRBD2; v_call: TRBV5-4; clone_size: NA
cdr3_aa: CSVDETGIYGYTF; cdr3_nt: TGCAGCGTTGATGAGACAGGGATCTATGGCTACACCTTC; j_call: TRBJ1-2; d_call: TRBD1; v_call: TRBV29-1; clone_size: few
cdr3_aa: CASSHVRGDGNTIYF; cdr3_nt: TGTGCCAGCAGCCATGTGAGAGGGGATGGAAACACCATATATTTT; j_call: TRBJ1-3; d_call: NA; v_call: TRBV14; clone_size: NA
cdr3_aa: CASSQWTYEQYF; cdr3_nt: TGTGCCAGCAGCCAATGGACCTACGAGCAGTACTTC; j_call: TRBJ2-7; d_call: NA; v_call: TRBV14; clone_size: NA
cdr3_aa: CSVEETSETQYF; cdr3_nt: TGCAGCGTTGAAGAGACCTCGGAGACCCAGTACTTC; j_call: TRBJ2-5; d_call: NA; v_call: TRBV29-1; clone_size: NA